This TCR beta chain was obtained from a study of blood T cell repertoires in COVID-19. Only in-frame clones appear in the TCRdb table, and some are missing; sequencing was by immunoSEQ multiplex PCR. This sample carries around 250,000 clones, under 90% of them seen once, and the ten largest clones take roughly 8.6%. With 6 bases removed from V and 4 bases from J, the gap between germline ends came to 13 bases. From germline, CDR1 is LNHDA and CDR2 SQIVND (reference sequence). This CDR3 has 14 amino acids. The sequenced sample consisted of peripheral blood. V and J are TRBV19 and TRBJ1-3; D is possibly TRBD1 (6 bases). This receptor was identified in a human donor in a cohort sampled during active COVID-19. The CDR3 loop is CASRIDRWGNTIYF. DNA of the CDR3: TGTGCCAGTAGAATCGACAGGTGGGGAAACACCATATATTTT.